This T cell receptor (beta chain) was sequenced in a study of blood T cell repertoires in COVID-19. V gave up 4 bases and J gave up 6 bases; unmatched junction bases: 9. Germline CDR1 reads SGHVS; CDR2 reads FQNEAQ. The CDR3 has 16 amino acids. TCRdb's copy holds only in-frame clones and misses some; the assay was immunoSEQ multiplex PCR. Of about 92,000 clones listed, approximately 90% are singletons. This clone was observed at least ten times. The TCR sequence derives from a human donor with active COVID-19. The donor label of this sample is uncertain. The rearrangement joins TRBV7-8 to TRBJ1-6, with 7 positions matching TRBD1. Sequencing was carried out using peripheral blood. DNA of the CDR3: TGTGCCAGCAGCTCTTCGAGGACAGGTGGTAATTCACCCCTCCACTTT. Translated: CASSSSRTGGNSPLHF.